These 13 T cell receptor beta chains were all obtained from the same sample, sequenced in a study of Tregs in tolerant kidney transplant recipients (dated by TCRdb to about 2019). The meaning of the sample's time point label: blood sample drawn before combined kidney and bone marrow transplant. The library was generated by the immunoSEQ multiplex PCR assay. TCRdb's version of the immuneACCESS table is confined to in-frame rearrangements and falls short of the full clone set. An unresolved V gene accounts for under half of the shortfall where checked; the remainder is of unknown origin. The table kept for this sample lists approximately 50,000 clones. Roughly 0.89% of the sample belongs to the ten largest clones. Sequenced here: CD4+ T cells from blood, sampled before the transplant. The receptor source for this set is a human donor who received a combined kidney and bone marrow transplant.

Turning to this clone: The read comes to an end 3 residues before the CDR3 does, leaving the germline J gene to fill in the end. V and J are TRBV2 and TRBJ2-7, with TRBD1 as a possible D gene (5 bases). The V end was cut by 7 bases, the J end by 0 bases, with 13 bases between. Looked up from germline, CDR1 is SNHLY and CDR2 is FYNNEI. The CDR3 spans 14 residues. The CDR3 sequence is CASKMGPSSYEQYF. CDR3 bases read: TGTGCCAGCAAGATGGGGCCTAGCTCCTACGAG.

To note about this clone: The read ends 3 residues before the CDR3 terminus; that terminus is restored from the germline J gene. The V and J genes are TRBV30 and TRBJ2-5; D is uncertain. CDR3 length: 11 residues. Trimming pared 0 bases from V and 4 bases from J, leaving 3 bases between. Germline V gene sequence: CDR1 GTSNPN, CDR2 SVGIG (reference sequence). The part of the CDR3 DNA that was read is TGTGCCTGGAGTGTTAGAGAGACC. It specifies CAWSVRET. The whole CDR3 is CAWSVRETQYF.

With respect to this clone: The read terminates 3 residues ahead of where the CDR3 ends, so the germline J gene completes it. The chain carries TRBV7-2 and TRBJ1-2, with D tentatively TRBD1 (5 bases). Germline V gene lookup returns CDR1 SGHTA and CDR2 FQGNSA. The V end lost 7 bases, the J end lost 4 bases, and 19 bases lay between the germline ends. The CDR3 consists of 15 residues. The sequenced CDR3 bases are TGTGCCAGCACCCGGGAAGGGAGGGGTGTCTATGGC. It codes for CASTREGRGVYG. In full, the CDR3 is CASTREGRGVYGYTF.

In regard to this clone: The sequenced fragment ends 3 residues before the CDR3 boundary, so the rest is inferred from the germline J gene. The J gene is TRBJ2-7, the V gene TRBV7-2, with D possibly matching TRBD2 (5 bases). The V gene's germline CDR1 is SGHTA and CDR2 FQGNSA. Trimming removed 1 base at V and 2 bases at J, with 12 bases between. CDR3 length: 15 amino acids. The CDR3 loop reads CASSLGSGIAYEQYF. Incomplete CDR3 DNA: TGTGCCAGCAGCTTAGGGTCGGGGATAGCCTACGAG.

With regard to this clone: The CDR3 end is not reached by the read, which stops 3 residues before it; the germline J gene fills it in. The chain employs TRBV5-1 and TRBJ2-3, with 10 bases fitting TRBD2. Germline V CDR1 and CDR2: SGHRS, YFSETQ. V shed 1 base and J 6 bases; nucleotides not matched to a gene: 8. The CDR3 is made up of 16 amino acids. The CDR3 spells CASSLTSGIGSDTQYF. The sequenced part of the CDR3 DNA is TGCGCCAGCAGCTTGACTAGCGGGATAGGGTCGGATACG.

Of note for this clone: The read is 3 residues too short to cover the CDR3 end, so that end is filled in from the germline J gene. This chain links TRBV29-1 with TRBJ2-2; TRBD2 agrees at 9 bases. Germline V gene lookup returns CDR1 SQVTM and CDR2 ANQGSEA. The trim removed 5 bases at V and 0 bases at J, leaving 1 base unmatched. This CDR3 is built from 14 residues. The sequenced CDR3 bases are TGCAGCGTTTTAGCGGGGGCGAACACCGGGGAG. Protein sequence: CSVLAGANTGE. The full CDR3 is CSVLAGANTGELFF.

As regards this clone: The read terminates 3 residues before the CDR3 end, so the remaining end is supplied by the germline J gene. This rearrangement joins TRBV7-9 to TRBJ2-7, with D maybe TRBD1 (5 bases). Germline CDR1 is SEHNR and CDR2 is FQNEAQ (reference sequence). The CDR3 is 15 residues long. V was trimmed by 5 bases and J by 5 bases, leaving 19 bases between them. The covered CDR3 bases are TGTGCCAGCAGCCCCCTCGTGGGGCGCGCCGACGAG. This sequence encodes CASSPLVGRADE. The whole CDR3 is CASSPLVGRADEQYF.

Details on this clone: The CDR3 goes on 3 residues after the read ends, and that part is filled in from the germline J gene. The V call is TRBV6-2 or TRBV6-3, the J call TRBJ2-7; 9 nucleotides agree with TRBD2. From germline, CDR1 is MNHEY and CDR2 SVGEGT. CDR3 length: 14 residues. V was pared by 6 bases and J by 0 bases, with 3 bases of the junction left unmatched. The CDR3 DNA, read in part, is TGTGCCAGCAGACGGGGACTAGCCTCCTACGAG. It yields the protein CASRRGLASYE. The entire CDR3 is CASRRGLASYEQYF.

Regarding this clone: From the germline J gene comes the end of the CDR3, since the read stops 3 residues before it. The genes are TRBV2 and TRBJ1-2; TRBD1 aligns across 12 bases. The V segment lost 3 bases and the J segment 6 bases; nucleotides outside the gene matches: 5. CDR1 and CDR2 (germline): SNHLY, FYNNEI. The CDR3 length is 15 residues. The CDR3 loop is CASSENWDRGHGYTF. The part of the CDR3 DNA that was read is TGTGCCAGCAGTGAGAATTGGGACAGGGGGCATGGC.

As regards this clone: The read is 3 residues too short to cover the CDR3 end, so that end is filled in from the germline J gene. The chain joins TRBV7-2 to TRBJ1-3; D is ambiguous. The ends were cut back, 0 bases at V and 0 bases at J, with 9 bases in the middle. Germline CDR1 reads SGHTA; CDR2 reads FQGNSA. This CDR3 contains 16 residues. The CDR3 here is CASSLAQLASGNTIYF. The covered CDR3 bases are TGTGCCAGCAGCTTAGCGCAGCTAGCCTCTGGAAACACC.

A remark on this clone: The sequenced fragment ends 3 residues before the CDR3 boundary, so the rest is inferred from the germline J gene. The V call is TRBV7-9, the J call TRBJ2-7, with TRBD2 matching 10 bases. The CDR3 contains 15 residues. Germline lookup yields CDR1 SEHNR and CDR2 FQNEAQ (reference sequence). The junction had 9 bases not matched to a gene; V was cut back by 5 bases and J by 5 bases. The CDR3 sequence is CASSPPGLAFHEQYF. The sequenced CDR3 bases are TGTGCCAGCAGCCCTCCGGGACTAGCGTTCCACGAG.

The CDR3 bases that were read are TGTGCCAGCACCCCAACCCCGGGGGGGGAGACC. Encoded protein: CASTPTPGGET. In full, the CDR3 reads CASTPTPGGETQYF. The rearrangement links TRBV11-1 to TRBJ2-5; TRBD2 matches 8 bases. The CDR3 goes on 3 residues after the read ends, and that part is filled in from the germline J gene. V lost 7 bases and J lost 5; bases outside the gene matches: 9. Germline-derived CDR1 and CDR2 are SGHAT and FQDESV (reference sequence). CDR3 length equals 14 residues.

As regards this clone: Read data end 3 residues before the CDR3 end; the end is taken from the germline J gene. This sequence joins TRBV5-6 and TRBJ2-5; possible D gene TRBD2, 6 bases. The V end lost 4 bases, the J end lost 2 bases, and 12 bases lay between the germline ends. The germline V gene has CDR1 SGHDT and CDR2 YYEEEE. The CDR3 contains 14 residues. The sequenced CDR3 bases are TGTGCCAGCAGCGCGGGACTCCGTCAAGAGACC. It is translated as CASSAGLRQET. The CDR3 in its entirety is CASSAGLRQETQYF.